These 2 T cell receptor beta chains originate from one sample sequenced in a study of blood T cell repertoires in COVID-19. The repertoire was sequenced with immunoSEQ multiplex PCR; TCRdb's copy has only in-frame clones and lacks some. The repertoire holds 300,000 to 350,000 clones, with roughly 87% as singletons. Sequenced: peripheral blood. The receptors here all came from a woman aged 55-70 years with COVID-19, enrolled during active disease.

V and J are TRBV11-1 and TRBJ2-1; 7 bases agree with TRBD1. The CDR3 sequence is 14 residues long. V was pared by 6 bases and J by 3 bases, with 5 bases of the junction left unmatched. In germline, CDR1 is SGHAT, CDR2 FQDESV (reference sequence). As DNA, the CDR3 is TGTGCCAGCAGGCCGGGACAGAACTACAATGAGCAGTTCTTC. Translating gives CASRPGQNYNEQFF. Looking up the rest from reference TRBV11-1 and TRBJ2-1 gives the full variable domain: EAEVAQSPRYKITEKSQAVAFWCDPISGHATLYWYRQILGQGPELLVQFQDESVVDDSQLPKDRFSAERLKGVDSTLKIQPAELGDSAMYLCASRPGQNYNEQFFGPGTRLTVL.

The chain joins TRBV5-8 to TRBJ1-1, with D maybe TRBD1 (5 bases). The V gene's germline CDR1 is SGHTS and CDR2 YDEGEE. The ends were cut back, 4 bases at V and 1 base at J, with 17 bases in the middle. The CDR3 consists of 16 residues. The CDR3 reads CASSIRGGVSNTEAFF. CDR3 bases: TGTGCCAGCAGCATCCGAGGAGGGGTGTCGAACACTGAAGCTTTCTTT.